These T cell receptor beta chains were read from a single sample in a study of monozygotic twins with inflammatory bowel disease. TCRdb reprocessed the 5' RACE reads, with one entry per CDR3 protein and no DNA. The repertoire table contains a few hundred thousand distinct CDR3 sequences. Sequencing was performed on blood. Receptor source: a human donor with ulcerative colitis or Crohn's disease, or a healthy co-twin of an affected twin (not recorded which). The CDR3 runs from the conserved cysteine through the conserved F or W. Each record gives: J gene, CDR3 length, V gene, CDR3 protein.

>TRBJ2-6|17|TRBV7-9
CASSFSSPLSGANVLTF
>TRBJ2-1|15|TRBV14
CASSQVGGLHNEQFF
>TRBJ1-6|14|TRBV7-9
CASTGDRGDSPLHF
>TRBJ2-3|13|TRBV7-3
CASSPRVTDTQYF
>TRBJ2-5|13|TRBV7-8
CASRRQGPETQYF
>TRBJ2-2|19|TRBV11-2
CASSGQNTGYIYVAGELFF
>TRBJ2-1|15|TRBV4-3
CASSQDRVSYNEQFF
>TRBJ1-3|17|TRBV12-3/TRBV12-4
CASSGTKNWGTINTIYF
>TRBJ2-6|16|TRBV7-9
CASSDPSGTGANVLTF
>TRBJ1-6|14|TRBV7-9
CATSGDRYNSPLHF
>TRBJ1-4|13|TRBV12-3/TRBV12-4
CASSLQGREKLFF
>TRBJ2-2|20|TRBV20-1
CSARGSGQGHKQRTTGELFF
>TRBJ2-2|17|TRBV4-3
CASSQEGLGIGSRELFF
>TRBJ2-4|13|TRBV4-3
CASSQDRKGPQYF
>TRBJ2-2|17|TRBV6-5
CASSYDIRGTNTGELFF
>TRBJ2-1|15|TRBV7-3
CASSPRQTVYNEQFF
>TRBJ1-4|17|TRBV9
CASSEESGWGSDEKLFF
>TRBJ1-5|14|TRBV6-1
CASSEARLRQPQHF
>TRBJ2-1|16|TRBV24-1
CATSDTGTSVHNEQFF
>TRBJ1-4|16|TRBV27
CASSFVPQGAGEKLFF
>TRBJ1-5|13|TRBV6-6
CASSYFEQGPQHF
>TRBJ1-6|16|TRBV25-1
CASRASHPGYNSPLHF
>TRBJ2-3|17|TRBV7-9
CASSSSFLAVSTDTQYF
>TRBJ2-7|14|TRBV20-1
CSARASLGGYEQYF
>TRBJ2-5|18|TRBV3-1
CASSHRRTSGGAGETQYF
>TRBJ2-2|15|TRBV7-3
CASSLLGTAAGELFF
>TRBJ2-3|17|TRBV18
CASSPRERTGHTDTQYF
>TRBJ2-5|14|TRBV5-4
CASSSQGSKETQYF
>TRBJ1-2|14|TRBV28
CASSRITGFYGYTF
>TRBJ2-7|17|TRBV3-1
CASSPPGTGLPHRKQYF
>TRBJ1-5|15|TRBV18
CASSGTASYNQPQHF
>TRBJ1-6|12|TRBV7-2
CASSSRGSPLHF
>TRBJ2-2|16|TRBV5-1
CASSSEGGQVIGELFF
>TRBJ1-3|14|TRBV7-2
CASSRLVVGNTIYF
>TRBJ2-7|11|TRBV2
CASSEAAEQYF
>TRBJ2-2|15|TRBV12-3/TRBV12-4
CATGPSGANTGELFF
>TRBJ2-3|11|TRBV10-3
CAISPGDTQYF
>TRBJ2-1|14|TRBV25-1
CASSEGVSYNEQFF
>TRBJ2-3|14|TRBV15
CATSRARDTDTQYF
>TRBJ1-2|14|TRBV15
CATSTLGQVYGYTF
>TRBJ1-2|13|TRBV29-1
CSVRQGGSYGYTF
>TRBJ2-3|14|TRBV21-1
CASSGEGRTDTQYF
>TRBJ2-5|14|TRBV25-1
CASSELAGRETQYF
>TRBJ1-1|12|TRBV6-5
CASSFPQGVAFF
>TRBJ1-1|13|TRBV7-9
CASSLGGETEAFF
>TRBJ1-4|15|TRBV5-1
CASSWTGTGYEKLFF
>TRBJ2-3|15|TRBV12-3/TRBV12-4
CASRRLAASTDTQYF